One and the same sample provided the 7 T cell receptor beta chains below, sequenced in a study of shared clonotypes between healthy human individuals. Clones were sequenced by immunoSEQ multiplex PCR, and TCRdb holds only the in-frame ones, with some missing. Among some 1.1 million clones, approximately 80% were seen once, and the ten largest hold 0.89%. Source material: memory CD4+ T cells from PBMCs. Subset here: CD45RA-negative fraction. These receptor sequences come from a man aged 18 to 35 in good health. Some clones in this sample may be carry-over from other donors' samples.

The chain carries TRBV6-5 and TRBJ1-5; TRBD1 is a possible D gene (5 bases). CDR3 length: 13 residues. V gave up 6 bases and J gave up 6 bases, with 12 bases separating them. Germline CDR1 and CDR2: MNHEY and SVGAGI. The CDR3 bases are TGTGCCAGCAGCGGACACGGGGCTCAGCCCCAGCATTTT. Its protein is CASSGHGAQPQHF.

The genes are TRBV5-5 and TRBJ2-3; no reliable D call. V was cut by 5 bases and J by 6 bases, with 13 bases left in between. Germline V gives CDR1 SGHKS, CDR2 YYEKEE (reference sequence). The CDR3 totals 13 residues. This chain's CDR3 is CASSLPASDTQYF. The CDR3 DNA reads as TGTGCCAGCAGTCTCCCCGCCTCCGATACGCAGTATTTT.

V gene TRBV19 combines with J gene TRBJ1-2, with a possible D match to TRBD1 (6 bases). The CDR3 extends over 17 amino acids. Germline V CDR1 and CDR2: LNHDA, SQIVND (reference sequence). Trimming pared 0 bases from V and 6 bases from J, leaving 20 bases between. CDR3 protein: CASSIETGIPPLDGYTF. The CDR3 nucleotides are TGTGCCAGTAGTATAGAAACAGGGATTCCTCCTTTGGATGGCTACACCTTC.

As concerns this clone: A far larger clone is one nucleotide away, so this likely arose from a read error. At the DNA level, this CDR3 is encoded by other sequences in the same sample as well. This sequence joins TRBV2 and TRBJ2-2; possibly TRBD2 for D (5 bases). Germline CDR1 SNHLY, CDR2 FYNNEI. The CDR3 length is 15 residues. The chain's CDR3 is CASRQATRRSGELFF. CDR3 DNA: TGTGCCAGCAGGCAAGCTACTAGGAGGTCCGGAGAGCTGTTTTTT.

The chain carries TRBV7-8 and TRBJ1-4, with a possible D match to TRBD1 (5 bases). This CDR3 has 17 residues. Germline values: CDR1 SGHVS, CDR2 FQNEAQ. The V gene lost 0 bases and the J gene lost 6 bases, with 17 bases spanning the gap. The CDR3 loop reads CASSLARVAGRDEKLFF. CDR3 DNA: TGTGCCAGCAGCTTAGCGCGGGTGGCAGGGAGGGATGAAAAACTGTTTTTT.

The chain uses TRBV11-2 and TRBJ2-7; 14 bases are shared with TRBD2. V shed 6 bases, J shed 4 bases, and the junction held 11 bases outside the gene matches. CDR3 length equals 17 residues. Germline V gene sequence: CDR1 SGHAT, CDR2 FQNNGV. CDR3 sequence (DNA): TGTGCCAGCAGTTCCGGGACTAGCGGGAGTCGAGGGTACGAGCAGTACTTC. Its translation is CASSSGTSGSRGYEQYF.

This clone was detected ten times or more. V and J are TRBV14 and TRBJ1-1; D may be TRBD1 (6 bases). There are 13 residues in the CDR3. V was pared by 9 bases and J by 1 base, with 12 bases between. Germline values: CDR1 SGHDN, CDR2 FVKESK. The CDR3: CASLGQPNTEAFF. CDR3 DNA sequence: TGTGCCAGTCTCGGACAGCCGAACACTGAAGCTTTCTTT.